The 23 T cell receptor beta chains presented below share a single source sample, sequenced in a study of CD8 T cells in ankylosing spondylitis. TCRdb reprocessed the 5' RACE reads via MiXCR and lists one record per CDR3 protein. This sample has roughly 260,000 distinct CDR3 sequences, with around 18% found just once. Sequencing was carried out using blood, either unsorted or a sorted T cell fraction (not recorded which). The source is a male donor with ankylosing spondylitis or in good health (not recorded which).

The chain combines TRBV7-9 with TRBJ2-1; perhaps TRBD1 as D (6 bases). The CDR3 is 14 amino acids. V was shortened by 2 bases and J by 6 bases, with 11 bases between the two germline ends. The V gene's germline CDR1 is SEHNR and CDR2 FQNEAQ (reference sequence). This CDR3 reads CASSLPQGINEQFF. The CDR3 DNA reads as TGTGCCAGCAGCTTACCACAGGGTATCAATGAGCAGTTCTTC.

The chain is built from TRBV5-6 and TRBJ1-3, with unresolved D. The CDR3 runs 15 residues. The V gene lost 6 bases and the J gene lost 0 bases, with 13 bases spanning the gap. In germline, CDR1 is SGHDT, CDR2 YYEEEE. In DNA, the CDR3 is TGTGCCAGCAACTCCGGACCGAGCTCTGGAAACACCATATATTTT. This codes for CASNSGPSSGNTIYF.

The table lists this clonotype with a few counts. The CDR3 nucleotides are TGTGCCACCAGCAGAGCGAGGGGGCGCTTGATCGGGGAGCTGTTTTTT. Protein: CATSRARGRLIGELFF. The chain is built from TRBV15 and TRBJ2-2; 7 positions match TRBD1. This CDR3 region has 16 residues. Germline CDR1 is LNHNV and CDR2 is YYDKDF (reference sequence). Unmatched junction bases numbered 9, after V lost 1 base and J lost 7 bases.

This chain connects TRBV10-3 to TRBJ2-3; 11 positions agree with TRBD2. The germline V gene encodes CDR1 ENHRY and CDR2 SYGVKD. CDR3 length: 15 residues. V was pared by 6 bases and J by 5 bases, with 7 bases of the junction left unmatched. CDR3: CAIRPSGGYGDTQYF. The CDR3, as DNA: TGTGCCATCAGACCTAGCGGGGGGTACGGAGATACGCAGTATTTT.

In this sample, this clonotype turned up a few times. The chain recombines TRBV5-1 with TRBJ2-1; TRBD1 matches at 11 bases. CDR1 is SGHRS, CDR2 YFSETQ, per germline. Unmatched junction bases numbered 12, after V lost 2 bases and J lost 8 bases. The CDR3 is 17 residues long. For the CDR3, the DNA is TGCGCCAGCAGCTTTTCTCCACCGGGACAGGGGGTCCATGAGCAGTTCTTC. Translated, it gives CASSFSPPGQGVHEQFF.

This clonotype was seen more than once but under ten times. The gene calls are TRBV24-1 and TRBJ2-2; the match to TRBD2 covers 8 bases. V lost 3 bases and J lost 3; bases outside the gene matches: 11. Germline V lookup: CDR1 KGHDR, CDR2 SFDVKD. This CDR3 is 18 amino acids long. The chain's CDR3 is CATSDPKLAGRYTGELFF. The CDR3 bases are TGTGCCACCAGTGATCCTAAATTAGCGGGGAGATACACCGGGGAGCTGTTTTTT.

The chain joins TRBV4-1 to TRBJ1-5, with D possibly matching TRBD1 (5 bases). The CDR3 has 13 residues. V gave up 3 bases and J gave up 5 bases, with 8 bases separating them. Looked up from germline, CDR1 is MGHRA and CDR2 is YSYEKL. CDR3: CASSQGGYQPQHF. The DNA of the CDR3 is TGCGCCAGCAGCCAGGGGGGGTATCAGCCCCAGCATTTT.

There are a few counts of this clonotype. This chain joins TRBV5-1 and TRBJ2-1, with a possible D match to TRBD1 (6 bases). Germline lookup yields CDR1 SGHRS and CDR2 YFSETQ. This CDR3 region has 14 residues. Trimming removed 0 bases at V and 6 bases at J, with 10 bases between. The CDR3 spells CASSLAQGRNEQFF. The CDR3 DNA sequence: TGCGCCAGCAGCTTGGCTCAGGGGCGCAATGAGCAGTTCTTC. Full variable domain (remainder filled in from reference TRBV5-1 and TRBJ2-1): KAGVTQTPRYLIKTRGQQVTLSCSPISGHRSVSWYQQTPGQGLQFLFEYFSETQRNKGNFPGRFSGRQFSNSRSEMNVSTLELGDSALYLCASSLAQGRNEQFFGPGTRLTVL.

The rearrangement uses TRBV5-5 and TRBJ2-5; TRBD2 might be the D (6 bases). Germline V gene sequence: CDR1 SGHKS, CDR2 YYEKEE (reference sequence). The V end lost 2 bases, the J end lost 1 base, and 9 bases lay between the germline ends. The CDR3 runs to 14 residues. The CDR3 DNA is TGTGCCAGCAGCTTCGGGGGTGCCCAAGAGACCCAGTACTTC. Protein sequence: CASSFGGAQETQYF.

The table lists this clonotype with many counts. V usage is TRBV5-1 and J usage is TRBJ2-5, with 10 bases aligning to TRBD1. The germline V gene has CDR1 SGHRS and CDR2 YFSETQ. The CDR3 sequence is 15 residues long. The V and J ends lost 0 bases and 5 bases, in that order; junction bases with no gene match: 4. The CDR3 spells CASSLGQGAVETQYF. The CDR3 DNA reads TGCGCCAGCAGCTTGGGACAGGGGGCCGTGGAGACCCAGTACTTC.

This clonotype was seen a handful of times. The rearrangement uses TRBV6-1 and TRBJ2-3, with no clear D. This CDR3 contains 13 residues. In germline, CDR1 is MNHNS, CDR2 SASEGT. Trimming took off 3 bases at V and 2 bases at J, with 6 bases between the two ends. CDR3 in amino acids: CASSDGPTDTQYF. For the CDR3, the DNA is TGTGCCAGCAGTGACGGCCCCACAGATACGCAGTATTTT.

V gene TRBV5-1 combines with J gene TRBJ2-1; 8 positions agree with TRBD1. The V segment lost 0 bases and the J segment 7 bases; nucleotides outside the gene matches: 9. In germline, CDR1 is SGHRS, CDR2 YFSETQ. This CDR3 has 16 amino acids. The CDR3 DNA follows: TGCGCCAGCAGCTTGGCCGTCGGACAGGGCAGAAATGAGCAGTTCTTC. It is translated as CASSLAVGQGRNEQFF.

This rearrangement joins TRBV7-2 to TRBJ2-5; 10 bases map to TRBD2. This CDR3 region has 16 residues. V lost 2 bases and J lost 4; bases outside the gene matches: 7. Germline CDR1 is SGHTA and CDR2 is FQGNSA. As DNA, the CDR3 is TGTGCCAGCAGCTTACGGAGCGGGGGGGCCCGAGAGACCCAGTACTTC. Its protein product is CASSLRSGGARETQYF.

The table lists this clonotype with a few counts. The chain has TRBV15 and TRBJ2-5; D may be TRBD2 (6 bases). The V end lost 6 bases, the J end lost 3 bases, and 14 bases lay between the germline ends. Germline CDR1 reads LNHNV; CDR2 reads YYDKDF (reference sequence). CDR3 length: 14 residues. The DNA of the CDR3 is TGTGCCACCAGTTCGCTCGGGGGAAAAGAGACCCAGTACTTC. Translating gives CATSSLGGKETQYF.

A few counts support this clonotype. The chain recombines TRBV5-1 with TRBJ2-6; D gene uncertain. This CDR3 region has 14 residues. Trimming pared 4 bases from V and 0 bases from J, leaving 5 bases between. Germline CDR1 reads SGHRS; CDR2 reads YFSETQ. The CDR3 coding sequence is TGCGCCAGCAGCATGAGCTCTGGGGCCAACGTCCTGACTTTC. Translating it yields CASSMSSGANVLTF. Using reference TRBV5-1 and TRBJ2-6 for the parts outside the CDR3, the full variable domain is KAGVTQTPRYLIKTRGQQVTLSCSPISGHRSVSWYQQTPGQGLQFLFEYFSETQRNKGNFPGRFSGRQFSNSRSEMNVSTLELGDSALYLCASSMSSGANVLTFGAGSRLTVL.

The V call is TRBV12-3 or TRBV12-4, the J call TRBJ2-7, with D tentatively TRBD1 (7 bases). V was trimmed by 5 bases and J by 4 bases, leaving 12 bases between them. The CDR3 loop spans 13 amino acids. The CDR3: CASSQGGPYEQYV. CDR3 bases: TGTGCCAGCAGTCAGGGGGGTCCTTACGAGCAGTACGTC.

This chain links TRBV6-2 or TRBV6-3 with TRBJ1-5; D gene unclear. Germline CDR1 is MNHEY and CDR2 is SVGEGT. The germline V and J ends were trimmed by 4 bases and 2 bases, with 9 bases remaining between them. The CDR3 is made up of 14 amino acids. CDR3 DNA sequence: TGTGCCAGCAGTTGGCCGGGTGGCAATCAGCCCCAGCATTTT. This gives the protein CASSWPGGNQPQHF.

V is TRBV20-1 and J is TRBJ2-7, with D perhaps matching TRBD2 (5 bases). CDR1 and CDR2 from the germline V gene are DFQATT and SNEGSKA (reference sequence). V was cut by 5 bases and J by 3 bases, with 20 bases left in between. The CDR3 has 15 residues. The DNA of the CDR3 is TGCAGTGCTGGCGGACTGGCGGGCTCGATCTACGAGCAGTACGTC. It is translated as CSAGGLAGSIYEQYV.

This clonotype was seen more than once but under ten times. CDR3: CASSPRPTGNTEAFF. The CDR3 DNA follows: TGTGCCAGCAGTCCACGACCCACAGGGAACACTGAAGCTTTCTTT. The genes are TRBV28 and TRBJ1-1; D may be TRBD1 (5 bases). Germline lookup yields CDR1 MDHEN and CDR2 SYDVKM. The CDR3 extends over 15 amino acids. Trimming took off 5 bases at V and 1 base at J, with 14 bases between the two ends.

This clonotype was counted at least ten times. This chain joins TRBV3-1 and TRBJ2-5; D gene uncertain. The CDR3 consists of 11 residues. V was shortened by 1 base and J by 5 bases, with 2 bases between the two germline ends. Germline V CDR1 and CDR2: LGHDT, YNNKEL (reference sequence). For the CDR3, the DNA is TGTGCCAGCAGCCAAGTGGAGACCCAGTACTTC. Its translation is CASSQVETQYF.

This chain uses TRBV28 with TRBJ1-1; no definite D call. This CDR3 region has 12 residues. CDR1 is MDHEN and CDR2 is SYDVKM in the germline V gene. Trimming took off 7 bases at V and 2 bases at J, with 8 bases between the two ends. The CDR3 DNA follows: TGTGCCAGCACCGCGGACAACACTGAAGCTTTCTTT. Translating gives CASTADNTEAFF.

This clonotype has a handful of counts. This rearrangement joins TRBV29-1 to TRBJ2-1; either TRBD1 or TRBD2 may supply D (6 bases each). Germline V gives CDR1 SQVTM, CDR2 ANQGSEA. CDR3 length equals 14 residues. Between the trimmed V and J ends, which lost 6 bases and 6 bases, there was a span of 18 bases. CDR3 nucleotides: TGCAGCGTGAAGGGGGGCCTCTTGTCCAATGAGCAGTTCTTC. This codes for CSVKGGLLSNEQFF.

Here the CDR3 DNA reads TGTGCCAGCTGTAGGACAGGGGATAATTCACCCCTCCACTTT. It is translated as CASCRTGDNSPLHF. V is TRBV6-1 and J is TRBJ1-6, with 9 bases that match TRBD1. CDR1 is MNHNS, CDR2 SASEGT, per germline. V lost 8 bases and J lost 5; bases outside the gene matches: 4. This CDR3 has 14 amino acids.